This T cell receptor (beta chain) appears in the sequencing data of a study of cytomegalovirus exposure and HLA in healthy donors. Findings and caveats of the study: Earlier findings revealed that most TCR beta V segments proved productive either about 87% or about 30% of the time. Association with HLA alleles at 0.05 false discovery rate was found for 15,000 to 20,000 TCR beta sequences in a later analysis.

This clone was detected only a few times. Its target is not known. The PCR had 60 Vbeta and 13 Jbeta primers. Original methodology: The count from a later analysis was tens of millions of unique TCR beta chains, 9.5 million to 11 million of them shared. Profiled with immunoSEQ multiplex PCR; TCRdb holds only in-frame clones, not every one. That table is the source of V, J and clone size, and D and trimming were worked out from the DNA. Of around 110,000 clones listed, 9% to 10% are singletons. At the time of sampling, donors were nominally healthy, though unrecorded immune exposures were likely. Germline V lookup: CDR1 KGHSH, CDR2 LQKENI. The J segment lost 7 bases and the V segment lost 1 base, leaving 16 bases of the junction unmatched. The CDR3 is made up of 17 amino acids.

The specimen sequenced was PBMCs. The sequence derives from a man aged 25 to 40 in good health and CMV-seronegative. The chain employs TRBV18 and TRBJ2-7; TRBD2 matches 7 bases. CDR3 region: CASSPLRSGNPQKEQYF. The DNA for the CDR3 is TGTGCCAGCTCACCACTTAGGAGCGGGAACCCCCAAAAGGAGCAGTACTTC.